This T cell receptor beta chain was captured by sequencing in a study of blood T cell repertoires in COVID-19. Study summary: Some COVID-19 samples were acute and others convalescent; all came from the United States, Italy and Spain. Nucleic acid was either cDNA or gDNA, and it came from T cells, B-cell-depleted T cells, or PBMCs.

With 3 bases clipped from V and 1 base from J, the junction kept 0 bases outside the gene matches. Germline V gene sequence: CDR1 LNHDA, CDR2 SQIVND (reference sequence). The CDR3 loop spans 14 amino acids. Authors' data handling: It was from reference gene primer amplification that nucleated cell counts were estimated. This table comes from immunoSEQ multiplex PCR, and its TCRdb copy is limited to in-frame clones, with some not included. V and J calls and clone size are those listed in that table; D and trimming were worked out from the DNA. The table has 190,000 or so clones, 78% seen once. On this clone itself: This sample includes further DNA sequences coding for the same CDR3.

This receptor was obtained from a woman of 80 years or more with active or convalescent COVID-19. This chain connects TRBV19 to TRBJ1-1; 9 positions match TRBD1. Sample: peripheral blood. CDR3 protein: CASSMTGGNTEAFF. As DNA, the CDR3 is TGTGCCAGTAGTATGACAGGGGGGAACACTGAAGCTTTCTTT.